This T cell receptor beta chain was sequenced during a study of CD4+ T cells in melanoma. Note on this clone: Its antigen is unknown.

The length of the CDR3 is 15 residues. Germline assignment: CDR1 MNHEY and CDR2 SVGAGI. The V and J ends lost 6 bases and 7 bases respectively, with 18 bases between them. Regarding the study as a whole: Neoantigen-specific CD4+ T cells in melanoma reportedly had diverse differentiation states. CD8+ T cell, macrophage and B cell function reportedly correlated with neoantigen-specific CD4+ T cells.

TCRdb's table, derived via immunoSEQ multiplex PCR, lists solely in-frame clones and lacks some. This table holds 120,000 to 150,000 clones, nearly 95% found once. The receptor was derived from a human donor with melanoma. V usage is TRBV6-5 and J usage is TRBJ2-2; perhaps D is TRBD1 or TRBD2 (5 bases each). The CDR3 spells CASRPPLGAGGELFF. The CDR3 coding sequence is TGTGCCAGCAGGCCCCCCTTAGGGGCGGGCGGGGAGCTGTTTTTT.